One and the same sample provided the 24 T cell receptor beta chains below, sequenced in a study of blood T cell repertoires in COVID-19. Repertoires were generated with immunoSEQ multiplex PCR, while TCRdb's copy carries only in-frame clones and drops some. Of approximately 120,000 clones detected, roughly three quarters appear once; the ten largest clones hold over 15%. The sequencing input was peripheral blood. The receptors come from a man older than 75 with acute or convalescent COVID-19.

The gene calls are TRBV29-1 and TRBJ2-5; D ambiguous. With 7 bases removed from V and 2 bases from J, the gap between germline ends came to 11 bases. CDR1 is SQVTM, CDR2 ANQGSEA, per germline. This CDR3 is built from 12 residues. CDR3 sequence: CSGLQGQETQYF. The CDR3 coding sequence is TGCAGCGGACTCCAAGGTCAAGAGACCCAGTACTTC.

The chain combines TRBV3-1 (or the pseudogene TRBV3-2) with TRBJ2-3; D is possibly TRBD2 (5 bases). V lost 3 bases and J lost 7, with 23 bases in between. From germline, CDR1 is LGHDT and CDR2 YNNKEL (reference sequence). The CDR3 is made up of 17 amino acids. CDR3 sequence (DNA): TGTGCCAGCAGCCACGGGAATCTCAATACCTTTACCAATACGCAGTATTTT. This codes for CASSHGNLNTFTNTQYF.

The sample holds many counts of this clone. The rearrangement joins TRBV27 to TRBJ1-5; TRBD1 matches 10 bases. This CDR3 spans 15 amino acids. J lost 1 base, V lost 6 bases, and 3 bases had no gene match. In germline, CDR1 is MNHEY, CDR2 SMNVEV (reference sequence). CDR3 in DNA: TGTGCCAGCAGCCGGACAGGGGGGAGCAATCAGCCCCAGCATTTT. It specifies CASSRTGGSNQPQHF.

V and J are TRBV3-1 (or the pseudogene TRBV3-2) and TRBJ2-7; D is unclear. Germline loops: CDR1 LGHDT, CDR2 YNNKEL (reference sequence). Trimming took 2 bases from V and 0 from J, leaving 5 bases between them. The CDR3 sequence is 13 residues long. The CDR3 loop is CASSQLVSYEQYF. DNA for the CDR3: TGTGCCAGCAGCCAATTAGTCTCCTACGAGCAGTACTTC.

The count of this clone is one. The chain is built from TRBV19 and TRBJ2-3; 7 nucleotides match TRBD2. The CDR3 is made up of 15 amino acids. Germline trimming cut 3 bases from V and 6 bases from J; bases unmatched to any gene: 9. Germline CDR1 reads LNHDA; CDR2 reads SQIVND (reference sequence). The CDR3, as DNA: TGTGCCAGTAGTATGGGGGGGGTCGGTCGGGATACGCAGTATTTT. It yields the protein CASSMGGVGRDTQYF.

The table lists this clone with a few counts. The chain is built from TRBV24-1 and TRBJ1-2; TRBD1 matches 9 bases. Per the germline V gene, CDR1 is KGHDR and CDR2 is SFDVKD. The V segment lost 12 bases and the J segment 2 bases; nucleotides outside the gene matches: 6. The CDR3 spans 13 residues. The CDR3 nucleotides are TGTGCCGTTAGGGACAGGGTAAACTATGGCTACACCTTC. It codes for CAVRDRVNYGYTF.

The CDR3 sequence: CASSLASTGWTDTQYF. For the CDR3, the DNA is TGTGCCAGCAGCCTTGCCTCGACAGGTTGGACAGATACGCAGTATTTT. This chain links TRBV2 with TRBJ2-3; tentatively, D is TRBD1 (6 bases). Germline V gives CDR1 SNHLY, CDR2 FYNNEI. This CDR3 comprises 16 residues. V was shortened by 6 bases and J by 3 bases, with 19 bases between the two germline ends. Looking up the rest from reference TRBV2 and TRBJ2-3 gives the full variable domain: EPEVTQTPSHQVTQMGQEVILRCVPISNHLYFYWYRQILGQKVEFLVSFYNNEISEKSEIFDDQFSVERPDGSNFTLKIRSTKLEDSAMYFCASSLASTGWTDTQYFGPGTRLTVL.

The chain carries TRBV15 and TRBJ1-1; a weak D match, TRBD1 (5 bases). Per germline, CDR1 LNHNV and CDR2 YYDKDF (reference sequence). This CDR3 contains 15 residues. The V gene lost 2 bases and the J gene lost 5 bases, with 15 bases spanning the gap. The CDR3 region is CATSRMAGVWTEAFF. For the CDR3, the DNA is TGTGCCACCAGCAGAATGGCGGGGGTTTGGACTGAAGCTTTCTTT.

This clone has just one count. This rearrangement joins TRBV18 to TRBJ2-6; 7 bases align to TRBD1. V gave up 4 bases and J gave up 0 bases; unmatched junction bases: 3. Per the germline V gene, CDR1 is KGHSH and CDR2 is LQKENI. This CDR3 spans 16 amino acids. The CDR3 protein is CASSLAGGSGANVLTF. DNA of the CDR3: TGTGCCAGCTCACTCGCAGGGGGCTCTGGGGCCAACGTCCTGACTTTC.

The rearrangement joins TRBV5-1 to TRBJ1-1; D unclear. CDR1 SGHRS and CDR2 YFSETQ come from the germline V gene. V lost 10 bases, J lost 2 bases, and 18 bases lay in between. The CDR3 consists of 14 residues. Here the CDR3 reads CASRGVHSNTEAFF. CDR3 nucleotides: TGCGCCTCTCGGGGAGTACACAGCAACACTGAAGCTTTCTTT.

The chain links TRBV6-5 to TRBJ1-2; weak D call: TRBD1 (6 bases). Germline V gene sequence: CDR1 MNHEY, CDR2 SVGAGI. Between the trimmed V and J ends, which lost 8 bases and 0 bases, there was a span of 7 bases. This CDR3 contains 12 residues. The CDR3 loop reads CASRDTNYGYTF. As DNA, the CDR3 is TGTGCCAGCCGGGACACTAACTATGGCTACACCTTC.

The chain links TRBV3-1 (or the pseudogene TRBV3-2) to TRBJ1-6; 8 bases line up with TRBD1. Germline trimming cut 4 bases from V and 10 bases from J; bases unmatched to any gene: 6. Germline-derived CDR1 and CDR2 are LGHDT and YNNKEL (reference sequence). The CDR3 extends over 14 amino acids. DNA of the CDR3: TGTGCCAGCAGCCTCCGACAGGGGCAATCACCCCTCCACTTT. Translated: CASSLRQGQSPLHF.

There are a few counts of this clone. The rearrangement links TRBV12-3 or TRBV12-4 to TRBJ1-4, with D unclear. CDR3 length: 12 amino acids. V was trimmed by 5 bases and J by 3 bases, leaving 4 bases between them. CDR3 DNA: TGTGCCAGCAGTCCATCTAATGAAAAACTGTTTTTT. It encodes CASSPSNEKLFF.

The chain carries TRBV5-1 and TRBJ2-3, with 7 bases that match TRBD1. Germline CDR1 is SGHRS and CDR2 is YFSETQ. The CDR3 consists of 15 residues. After removal of 0 bases from V and 6 bases from J, the junction contained 7 bases not matched to a gene. The CDR3 protein is CASSLAGQPLDTQYF. CDR3 nucleotides: TGCGCCAGCAGCTTGGCGGGACAGCCCCTCGATACGCAGTATTTT. Together with reference TRBV5-1 and TRBJ2-3, the CDR3 gives the full variable domain: KAGVTQTPRYLIKTRGQQVTLSCSPISGHRSVSWYQQTPGQGLQFLFEYFSETQRNKGNFPGRFSGRQFSNSRSEMNVSTLELGDSALYLCASSLAGQPLDTQYFGPGTRLTVL.

The chain couples TRBV28 to TRBJ2-1, with D perhaps TRBD2 (7 bases). The length of the CDR3 is 16 residues. V lost 7 bases and J 7 bases, leaving 23 bases between the germline ends. CDR1 is MDHEN and CDR2 is SYDVKM in the germline V gene. As DNA, the CDR3 is TGTGCCAGCATCGAGGTTGGGGGGGGCAGCTTGAATGAGCAGTTCTTC. Protein sequence: CASIEVGGGSLNEQFF.

CDR3 coding DNA: TGTGCCACCAGCGGGCAGTTCCAAGAGACCCAGTACTTC. This codes for CATSGQFQETQYF. The J gene is TRBJ2-5, the V gene TRBV15, with D unresolved. Deletions cut 5 bases from V and 1 base from J, with 8 bases between. Germline values: CDR1 LNHNV, CDR2 YYDKDF (reference sequence). This CDR3 is built from 13 residues.

V and J are TRBV11-2 and TRBJ1-3; the D gene is possibly TRBD1 (6 bases). The V gene's germline CDR1 is SGHAT and CDR2 FQNNGV. This CDR3 has 13 residues. The ends were cut back, 7 bases at V and 3 bases at J, with 10 bases in the middle. This CDR3 is CASTPTGGNTIYF. CDR3 DNA sequence: TGTGCCAGCACACCGACAGGTGGAAACACCATATATTTT.

The chain carries TRBV29-1 and TRBJ2-2, with 8 nucleotides matching TRBD1. From germline, CDR1 is SQVTM and CDR2 ANQGSEA. The CDR3 contains 14 residues. J gave up 4 bases and V 3 bases, and 4 bases lay outside the gene matches. This CDR3 reads CSVDRGPGTGELFF. Written as DNA, the CDR3 is TGCAGCGTTGACAGGGGGCCGGGCACCGGGGAGCTGTTTTTT.

This chain connects TRBV28 to TRBJ1-5; 7 bases map to TRBD1. Losses at the gene ends were 6 bases for V and 7 bases for J; bases not matched to a gene: 18. The CDR3 is 17 amino acids. Germline CDR1 is MDHEN and CDR2 is SYDVKM. The CDR3 sequence: CASSVAPNRGWRQPQHF. CDR3 DNA sequence: TGTGCCAGCAGCGTAGCCCCTAACAGGGGTTGGAGGCAGCCCCAGCATTTT.

This rearrangement joins TRBV5-1 to TRBJ2-6; 8 bases fit TRBD1. CDR1 and CDR2 (germline): SGHRS, YFSETQ. CDR3 size: 19 residues. The trim removed 0 bases at V and 2 bases at J, leaving 10 bases unmatched. The CDR3 reads CASSLVPGQAITGANVLTF. CDR3 bases: TGCGCCAGCAGCTTGGTGCCGGGACAGGCTATAACTGGGGCCAACGTCCTGACTTTC.

J is TRBJ2-5 and V is TRBV2; 11 nucleotides agree with TRBD2. The CDR3 contains 15 residues. Trimming at V came to 5 bases and at J to 2 bases, leaving 4 bases not matched to a gene. Germline-derived CDR1 and CDR2 are SNHLY and FYNNEI. In DNA form, the CDR3 reads TGTGCCAGCAGTCCGATAGCGGGGGGGCAAGAGACCCAGTACTTC. Its translation: CASSPIAGGQETQYF.

This clone was picked up a small number of times. V gene TRBV6-1 combines with J gene TRBJ1-2; unclear D gene. The CDR3 loop spans 14 amino acids. Germline V gives CDR1 MNHNS, CDR2 SASEGT. V lost 3 bases and J lost 5, with 13 bases in between. CDR3 in DNA: TGTGCCAGCAGTGACGGGCCAGGAGGGTATGGCTACACCTTC. It codes for CASSDGPGGYGYTF.

The V gene is TRBV9, the J gene TRBJ2-1, with D unresolved. The CDR3 has 13 amino acids. V lost 0 bases to trimming and J lost 8 bases, with 9 bases between them. The germline V gene encodes CDR1 SGDLS and CDR2 YYNGEE. CDR3: CASSVGLGYEQFF. The CDR3, as DNA: TGTGCCAGCAGCGTAGGTCTAGGATATGAGCAGTTCTTC.

The chain joins TRBV5-5 to TRBJ2-1; possible D gene TRBD1, 6 bases. Germline V CDR1 and CDR2: SGHKS, YYEKEE (reference sequence). V lost 4 bases and J lost 4, with 6 bases in between. The CDR3 is 12 amino acids. The CDR3 DNA reads as TGTGCCAGCAGCACAGGGTACAATGAGCAGTTCTTC. As protein: CASSTGYNEQFF.